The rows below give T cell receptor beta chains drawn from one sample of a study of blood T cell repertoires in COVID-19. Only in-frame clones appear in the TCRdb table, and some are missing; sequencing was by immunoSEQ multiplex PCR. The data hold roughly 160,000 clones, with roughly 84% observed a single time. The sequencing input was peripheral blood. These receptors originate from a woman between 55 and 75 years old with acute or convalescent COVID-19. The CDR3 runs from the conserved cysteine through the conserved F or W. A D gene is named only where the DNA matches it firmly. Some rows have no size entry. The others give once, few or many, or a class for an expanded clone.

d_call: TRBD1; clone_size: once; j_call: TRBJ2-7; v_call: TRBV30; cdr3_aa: CAWTGQGPEQYF; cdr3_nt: TGTGCCTGGACCGGACAGGGACCCGAGCAGTACTTC
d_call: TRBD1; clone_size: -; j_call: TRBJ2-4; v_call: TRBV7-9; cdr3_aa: CASSLVGQLKNIQYF; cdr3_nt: TGTGCCAGCAGCTTGGTGGGACAGCTAAAAAACATTCAGTACTTC
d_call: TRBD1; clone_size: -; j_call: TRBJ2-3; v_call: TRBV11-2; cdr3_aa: CASRKKTGVSDTQYF; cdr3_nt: TGTGCCAGCAGGAAAAAAACAGGGGTATCAGATACGCAGTATTTT
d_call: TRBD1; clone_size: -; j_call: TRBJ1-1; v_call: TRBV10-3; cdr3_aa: CAISAGTGNTEAFF; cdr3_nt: TGTGCCATCAGTGCCGGGACAGGGAACACTGAAGCTTTCTTT
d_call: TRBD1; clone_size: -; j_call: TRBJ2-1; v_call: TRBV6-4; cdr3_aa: CASSGDRGGNEQFF; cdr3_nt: TGTGCCAGCAGTGGGGACAGGGGAGGGAATGAGCAGTTCTTC
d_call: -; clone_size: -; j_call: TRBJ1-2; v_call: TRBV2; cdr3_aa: CASYPEGGRSYGYTF; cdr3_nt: TGTGCCAGCTATCCTGAGGGAGGGAGGAGCTATGGCTACACCTTC
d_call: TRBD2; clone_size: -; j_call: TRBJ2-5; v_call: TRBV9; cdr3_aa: CASSPGSGGGRETQYF; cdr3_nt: TGTGCCAGCAGCCCAGGTTCTGGCGGGGGGCGGGAGACCCAGTACTTC
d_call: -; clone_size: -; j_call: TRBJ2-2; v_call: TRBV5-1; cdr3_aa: CATAPGLNTGELFF; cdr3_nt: TGCGCCACAGCTCCGGGTCTAAACACCGGGGAGCTGTTTTTT
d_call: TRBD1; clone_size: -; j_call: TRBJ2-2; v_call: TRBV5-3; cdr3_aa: CARSRDSYTGELFF; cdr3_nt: TGTGCCAGAAGCCGGGACAGCTACACCGGGGAGCTGTTTTTT
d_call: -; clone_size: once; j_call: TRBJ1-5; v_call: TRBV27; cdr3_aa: CATTTLGGADSNQPQHF; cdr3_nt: TGTGCCACCACGACACTGGGGGGGGCAGATAGCAATCAGCCCCAGCATTTT
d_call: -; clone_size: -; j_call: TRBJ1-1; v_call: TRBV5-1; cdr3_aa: CASSSTVRNTEAFF; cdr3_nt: TGCGCCAGCAGCTCGACAGTTCGAAACACTGAAGCTTTCTTT
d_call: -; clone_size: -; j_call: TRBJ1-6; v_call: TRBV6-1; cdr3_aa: CASSEAPAGAGSSYNSPLHF; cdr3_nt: TGTGCCAGCAGTGAAGCCCCAGCGGGGGCGGGGAGCTCCTATAATTCACCCCTCCACTTT
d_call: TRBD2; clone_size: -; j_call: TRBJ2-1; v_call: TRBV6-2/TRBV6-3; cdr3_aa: CASSYSGGVNEQFF; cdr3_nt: TGTGCCAGCAGTTACTCGGGGGGGGTCAATGAGCAGTTCTTC
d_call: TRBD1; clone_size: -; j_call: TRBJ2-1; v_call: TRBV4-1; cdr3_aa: CASSKTGAWNEQFF; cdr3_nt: TGCGCCAGCAGTAAGACAGGGGCGTGGAATGAGCAGTTCTTC
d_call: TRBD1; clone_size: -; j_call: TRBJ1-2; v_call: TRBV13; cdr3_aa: CASSLRDRAPYGYTF; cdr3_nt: TGTGCCAGCAGCTTACGGGACAGGGCCCCCTATGGCTACACCTTC
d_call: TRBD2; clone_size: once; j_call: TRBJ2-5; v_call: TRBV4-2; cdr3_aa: CASSQEGSGVYQETQYF; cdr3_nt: TGTGCCAGCAGCCAAGAGGGGAGCGGGGTGTACCAAGAGACCCAGTACTTC
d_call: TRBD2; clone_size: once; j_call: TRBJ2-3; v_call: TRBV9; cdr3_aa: CASSVDLWRGSTDTQYF; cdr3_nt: TGTGCCAGCAGCGTAGATCTCTGGCGGGGGAGCACAGATACGCAGTATTTT
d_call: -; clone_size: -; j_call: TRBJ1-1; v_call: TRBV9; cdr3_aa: CASSVGQTNTEAFF; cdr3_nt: TGTGCCAGCAGCGTAGGGCAGACAAACACTGAAGCTTTCTTT
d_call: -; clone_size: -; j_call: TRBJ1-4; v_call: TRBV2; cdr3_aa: CASREVNEKLFF; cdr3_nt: TGTGCCAGCAGAGAGGTTAATGAAAAACTGTTTTTT
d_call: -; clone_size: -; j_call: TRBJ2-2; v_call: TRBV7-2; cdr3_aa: CASSLQRTGELFF; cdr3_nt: TGTGCCAGCAGCTTACAGAGGACCGGGGAGCTGTTTTTT